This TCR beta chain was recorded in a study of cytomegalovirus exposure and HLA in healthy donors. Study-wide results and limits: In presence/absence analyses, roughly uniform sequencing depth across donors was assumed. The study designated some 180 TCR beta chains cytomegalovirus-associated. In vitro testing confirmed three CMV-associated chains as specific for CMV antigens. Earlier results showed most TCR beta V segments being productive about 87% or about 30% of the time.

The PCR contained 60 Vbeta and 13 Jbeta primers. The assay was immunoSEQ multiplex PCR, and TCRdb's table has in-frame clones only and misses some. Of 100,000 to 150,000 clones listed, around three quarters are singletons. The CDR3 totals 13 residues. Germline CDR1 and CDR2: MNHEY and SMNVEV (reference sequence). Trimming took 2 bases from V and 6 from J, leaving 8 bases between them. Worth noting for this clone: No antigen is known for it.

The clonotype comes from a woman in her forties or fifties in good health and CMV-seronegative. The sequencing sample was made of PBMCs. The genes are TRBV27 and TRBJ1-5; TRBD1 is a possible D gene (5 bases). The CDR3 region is CASSLGGGQPQHF. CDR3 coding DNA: TGTGCCAGCAGTTTAGGGGGGGGTCAGCCCCAGCATTTT.